This entry lists 23 T cell receptor beta chains sequenced from one sample in a study of T cell repertoires in cytomegalovirus infection (dated by TCRdb to between 2018 and 2020). These receptors' antigens are unknown. Interpreted using the paper, the treatment or condition label stands for: in vitro stimulation with specific CMV peptide epitopes to enrich CMV-specific T cells. The sequencer listed for this sample is Illumina HiSeq 1500. TCRdb redid the processing of the public reads, applying fastp at Q25 and MiXCR, and retained in-frame beta chains. Every distinct CDR3 protein forms one entry, paired with its most common genes and DNA. For this sample there are about 160,000 distinct CDR3 sequences; 20% to 25% appear just once. The ten top clones hold 25% of the sample. The sample consisted of CD8+ T cells from cultured PBMCs, taken from culture after CMV antigen stimulation. These TCRs come from a human donor in good health (CMV status not recorded). Some clones in this sample may be carry-over from other donors' samples.

Worth noting for this clonotype: At one end, the junction sequence differs from germline, possibly due to a read error. The CDR3: CVSSFWDGDNSPLHF. CDR3 nucleotide sequence: TGTGTCAGCAGTTTTTGGGACGGCGATAATTCACCCCTCCACTTT. The V and J genes are TRBV12-3 or TRBV12-4 and TRBJ1-6; tentative D call: TRBD1 (5 bases). The CDR3 consists of 15 residues.

The chain is built from TRBV10-3 and TRBJ1-1, with D perhaps matching TRBD1 (5 bases). This CDR3 has 15 amino acids. The germline gives CDR1 ENHRY, CDR2 SYGVKD. V was pared by 6 bases and J by 0 bases, with 14 bases between. The CDR3 protein is CAISNDRDLNTEAFF. The CDR3 coding sequence is TGTGCCATCAGCAATGATCGGGACCTGAACACTGAAGCTTTCTTT.

The rearrangement joins TRBV20-1 to TRBJ1-2; 7 positions match TRBD1. CDR1 is DFQATT and CDR2 is SNEGSKA in the germline V gene (reference sequence). This CDR3 has 17 residues. V was clipped by 3 bases and J by 5 bases; unmatched bases: 18. CDR3 in DNA: TGCAGTGCTAGTGGAGGGGGCGGAGCGCACTTCTCTTATGGCTACACCTTC. Its translation is CSASGGGGAHFSYGYTF.

In this sample, this clonotype turned up a few times. The V call is TRBV11-3, the J call TRBJ1-1; 9 nucleotides match TRBD1. Germline V lookup: CDR1 SGHNT, CDR2 YENEEA. V shed 1 base, J shed 2 bases, and the junction held 5 bases outside the gene matches. This CDR3 is 16 amino acids long. This chain's CDR3 is CASSLGPGQGNTEAFF. DNA of the CDR3: TGTGCCAGCAGCTTAGGTCCGGGACAGGGAAACACTGAAGCTTTCTTT.

The chain is built from TRBV15 and TRBJ2-7; D may be TRBD1 (6 bases). The CDR3 covers 15 residues. The germline V gene encodes CDR1 LNHNV and CDR2 YYDKDF (reference sequence). Between the trimmed V and J ends, which lost 5 bases and 3 bases, there was a span of 17 bases. The chain's CDR3 is CATSPRTAAIYEQYF. The CDR3 DNA follows: TGTGCCACCAGCCCGAGGACAGCCGCCATCTACGAGCAGTACTTC.

The chain links TRBV4-1 to TRBJ2-5; D might be TRBD2 (6 bases). Germline V gene sequence: CDR1 MGHRA, CDR2 YSYEKL. V was trimmed by 0 bases and J by 3 bases, leaving 8 bases between them. The CDR3 spans 14 residues. Written as DNA, the CDR3 is TGCGCCAGCAGCCAAGATTGGGGGGAAGAGACCCAGTACTTC. It encodes CASSQDWGEETQYF.

The chain recombines TRBV7-2 with TRBJ2-7, with 10 bases identical to TRBD1. V was pared by 5 bases and J by 4 bases, with 11 bases of the junction left unmatched. The V gene's germline CDR1 is SGHTA and CDR2 FQGNSA. This CDR3 is built from 16 residues. CDR3 nucleotides: TGTGCCAGCAGCCCCTCTCCCGGGACAGGGGTGTACGAGCAGTACTTC. Translating it yields CASSPSPGTGVYEQYF.

This clonotype was counted many times. The chain links TRBV7-2 to TRBJ1-1, with D hard to call. The length of the CDR3 is 14 residues. CDR1 and CDR2 (germline): SGHTA, FQGNSA. Trimming cost V 0 bases and J 5 bases, with 10 bases left between them. The CDR3 coding sequence is TGTGCCAGCAGCTTAGCTTTGGGGTTAACTGAAGCTTTCTTT. Its translation: CASSLALGLTEAFF.

The chain employs TRBV28 and TRBJ2-3; D is perhaps TRBD2 (7 bases). Trimming removed 5 bases from V and 0 bases from J, with 21 bases in between. CDR1 is MDHEN and CDR2 is SYDVKM in the germline V gene. The CDR3 covers 18 residues. The CDR3 is CASSQEGGDYPSTDTQYF. For the CDR3, the DNA is TGTGCCAGCAGTCAGGAAGGGGGGGACTACCCTAGCACAGATACGCAGTATTTT.

Worth noting for this clonotype: A read error may explain this, as a much larger clone is one base away. The rearrangement links TRBV12-3 or TRBV12-4 to TRBJ1-1; possibly TRBD1 for D (6 bases). The CDR3 is made up of 13 amino acids. Trimming left V 2 bases short and J 6 bases short, with 10 bases between. CDR3 DNA sequence: TGTGCCAGCAGTTTATCGGGGGGGCCTGAAGCTTTCTTT. Translated: CASSLSGGPEAFF.

This rearrangement joins TRBV2 to TRBJ1-1; no clear D. Trimming cost V 4 bases and J 0 bases, with 6 bases left between them. The germline V gene has CDR1 SNHLY and CDR2 FYNNEI. The CDR3 totals 13 residues. CDR3 coding DNA: TGTGCCAGCAGTGTTTATCTGAACACTGAAGCTTTCTTT. As protein: CASSVYLNTEAFF. Full variable domain (missing parts from reference TRBV2 and TRBJ1-1): EPEVTQTPSHQVTQMGQEVILRCVPISNHLYFYWYRQILGQKVEFLVSFYNNEISEKSEIFDDQFSVERPDGSNFTLKIRSTKLEDSAMYFCASSVYLNTEAFFGQGTRLTVV.

This clonotype was seen only a few times. The chain employs TRBV7-2 and TRBJ2-2, with D hard to call. V lost 3 bases and J 0 bases, leaving 8 bases between the germline ends. CDR3 length: 15 amino acids. The germline V gene has CDR1 SGHTA and CDR2 FQGNSA. The CDR3 nucleotides read TGTGCCAGCAGCTTCTTCGCGGCGAACACCGGGGAGCTGTTTTTT. Translated: CASSFFAANTGELFF. The complete variable domain, with remaining parts taken from reference TRBV7-2 and TRBJ2-2, reads GAGVSQSPSNKVTEKGKDVELRCDPISGHTALYWYRQSLGQGLEFLIYFQGNSAPDKSGLPSDRFSAERTGGSVSTLTIQRTQQEDSAVYLCASSFFAANTGELFFGEGSRLTVL.

The chain uses TRBV11-2 and TRBJ2-1; a weak D match, TRBD2 (7 bases). Trimming cost V 1 base and J 7 bases, with 17 bases left between them. The germline CDR1 and CDR2 sequences are SGHAT and FQNNGV. The CDR3 contains 16 residues. CDR3 DNA sequence: TGTGCCAGCAGCTTAGGGGGGGGACATAGGCTAAATGAGCAGTTCTTC. Protein product: CASSLGGGHRLNEQFF.

This clonotype was counted a few times. The chain uses TRBV7-6 and TRBJ1-1; D not certain. The germline V gene encodes CDR1 SGHVS and CDR2 FNYEAQ. V was pared by 4 bases and J by 7 bases, with 10 bases between. The CDR3 spans 12 residues. The CDR3 sequence is CASSSRGLEAFF. The CDR3, as DNA: TGTGCCAGCAGCTCAAGAGGACTTGAAGCTTTCTTT.

This clonotype came up a few times. This rearrangement joins TRBV28 to TRBJ1-5, with TRBD1 matching over 7 bases. The CDR3 is 14 residues long. Germline V gene data show CDR1 as MDHEN and CDR2 as SYDVKM. V trimming: 11 bases; J trimming: 4 bases; junction bases outside the gene matches: 11. CDR3 sequence reads: CAGGMTGTNQPQHF. Here the CDR3 DNA reads TGTGCCGGAGGGATGACAGGGACGAATCAGCCCCAGCATTTT.

The chain links TRBV6-5 to TRBJ1-1; unclear D gene. The ends were cut back, 7 bases at V and 0 bases at J, with 12 bases in the middle. Germline CDR1 and CDR2: MNHEY and SVGAGI. The CDR3 is 14 residues long. The CDR3 is CASTLNNMNTEAFF. DNA of the CDR3: TGTGCCAGCACTTTAAATAACATGAACACTGAAGCTTTCTTT.

This sequence joins TRBV12-3 or TRBV12-4 and TRBJ1-2, with 7 bases that match TRBD1. The CDR3 spans 17 residues. The trim removed 2 bases at V and 3 bases at J, leaving 12 bases unmatched. CDR3 nucleotide sequence: TGTGCCAGCAGTTTAATGGCAGGGGGATCGGGAGACTATGGCTACACCTTC. It codes for CASSLMAGGSGDYGYTF.

The chain couples TRBV7-6 to TRBJ1-2; D gene uncertain. The CDR3 is made up of 13 amino acids. Germline loops: CDR1 SGHVS, CDR2 FNYEAQ. The V end was cut by 5 bases, the J end by 6 bases, with 13 bases between. CDR3 region: CASSPPLEDGYTF. The CDR3 DNA reads as TGTGCCAGCAGCCCCCCTCTGGAGGATGGCTACACCTTC. The variable domain in full, completed from reference TRBV7-6 and TRBJ1-2, reads GAGVSQSPRYKVTKRGQDVALRCDPISGHVSLYWYRQALGQGPEFLTYFNYEAQQDKSGLPNDRFSAERPEGSISTLTIQRTEQRDSAMYRCASSPPLEDGYTFGSGTRLTVV.

The chain has TRBV7-2 and TRBJ2-7, with TRBD2 matching 13 bases. J lost 0 bases, V lost 2 bases, and 13 bases had no gene match. The CDR3 is 20 residues long. The germline V gene has CDR1 SGHTA and CDR2 FQGNSA. The CDR3 nucleotides read TGTGCCAGCAGCTTAAGGGGACAGCGACTAGCGGGGGGCAGCTCCTACGAGCAGTACTTC. Translating gives CASSLRGQRLAGGSSYEQYF. The variable domain in full, completed from reference TRBV7-2 and TRBJ2-7, reads GAGVSQSPSNKVTEKGKDVELRCDPISGHTALYWYRQSLGQGLEFLIYFQGNSAPDKSGLPSDRFSAERTGGSVSTLTIQRTQQEDSAVYLCASSLRGQRLAGGSSYEQYFGPGTRLTVT.

The V and J genes are TRBV7-2 and TRBJ2-7; no clear D gene. Trimming cost V 5 bases and J 4 bases, with 9 bases left between them. Germline V gene sequence: CDR1 SGHTA, CDR2 FQGNSA. The CDR3 is made up of 12 amino acids. The CDR3 loop is CASSTDGYEQYF. CDR3 bases: TGTGCCAGCAGCACGGACGGATACGAGCAGTACTTC.

This clonotype has just a few counts. J is TRBJ2-1 and V is TRBV7-2; 10 bases fit TRBD2. The CDR3 contains 16 residues. With V trimmed by 8 bases and J by 4 bases, 11 bases remained unmatched. Per the germline V gene, CDR1 is SGHTA and CDR2 is FQGNSA. The CDR3 DNA is TGTGCCAGCGAAGAGCGGGGGGGTCCGATATACAATGAGCAGTTCTTC. Protein sequence: CASEERGGPIYNEQFF.

This sequence joins TRBV12-3 or TRBV12-4 and TRBJ2-7; 8 bases line up with TRBD2. The CDR3 totals 16 residues. After removal of 2 bases from V and 0 bases from J, the junction contained 6 bases not matched to a gene. The chain's CDR3 is CASSLRAGASSYEQYF. The CDR3 DNA reads TGTGCCAGCAGTTTACGAGCGGGGGCAAGCTCCTACGAGCAGTACTTC.

This clonotype was seen a few times. This chain joins TRBV11-2 and TRBJ2-3; possible D gene TRBD2, 6 bases. CDR1 and CDR2 (germline): SGHAT, FQNNGV. The V end lost 1 base, the J end lost 6 bases, and 14 bases lay between the germline ends. The CDR3 loop spans 15 amino acids. CDR3 loop: CASSLAPRGKDTQYF. For the CDR3, the DNA is TGTGCCAGCAGCTTAGCCCCACGCGGGAAGGATACGCAGTATTTT.